The clone carrying this T cell receptor (beta chain) is labeled medium-sized. Its antigen is not known. With RNA at 10%, 30% or 50%, naive CD8 libraries came from around 18,000 to 910,000 sorted cells. The authors sorted naive CD8 T cells as CD8+CD4-CCR7+CD45RA+. The data were obtained in a study of molecular identifiers for immune sequencing clone quantification. In TCRdb, the PCR reads were re-called with MiXCR into one record per CDR3 protein. The data contain some 11,000 distinct CDR3 sequences, roughly 15% of them seen just once; the ten biggest clones take up about 1.6%. Findings and caveats of the study: Jurkat TCR RNA from one cell was spiked into fewer than 1.2 million naive cells, and it was reportedly detectable there.

The receptor comes from a human donor in good health. Some libraries in this study had Jurkat cell RNA spiked in. Sequencing was done on a sample of naive CD8+ T cells from blood, with Jurkat cell RNA spiked in. Subset meaning: FACS-sorted CD8+CD4-CCR7+CD45RA+ naive T cells.

CDR3 nucleotides: TGTGCCAGCAGCGACGGGACAGGGTCCTACGAGCAGTACTTC. It codes for CASSDGTGSYEQYF. The genes are TRBV9 and TRBJ2-7; 9 bases align to TRBD1. There are 14 residues in the CDR3. The germline V gene has CDR1 SGDLS and CDR2 YYNGEE. Losses at the gene ends were 3 bases for V and 1 base for J; bases not matched to a gene: 2.